The T cell receptor beta chain described here comes from a study of T cells after yellow fever vaccination. Study-wide results and limits: The study noted that FACS-sorted repertoires could contain abundant clonotypes contaminating from the bulk population.

Each CDR3 protein is one row after TCRdb ran MiXCR on the 5' RACE reads. The sample has about 320,000 distinct CDR3 sequences, approximately 4% seen once. As to this clonotype: Its antigen remains unknown.

Material: PBMCs, obtained 15 days after the yellow fever booster vaccination. This TCR came from a man between 18 and 35 years old who received the YFV17D yellow fever vaccine.

The CDR3 sequence is CASSRDPPPEYYNEQFF. The DNA for the CDR3 is TGTGCCAGCAGCCGCGACCCCCCCCCCGAGTACTACAATGAGCAGTTCTTC. The chain uses TRBV5-6 and TRBJ2-1; no firm D call. This CDR3 is 17 amino acids long. Trimming shortened V by 4 bases and J by 3 bases, and 20 bases separated the two germline ends. Germline V gives CDR1 SGHDT, CDR2 YYEEEE.